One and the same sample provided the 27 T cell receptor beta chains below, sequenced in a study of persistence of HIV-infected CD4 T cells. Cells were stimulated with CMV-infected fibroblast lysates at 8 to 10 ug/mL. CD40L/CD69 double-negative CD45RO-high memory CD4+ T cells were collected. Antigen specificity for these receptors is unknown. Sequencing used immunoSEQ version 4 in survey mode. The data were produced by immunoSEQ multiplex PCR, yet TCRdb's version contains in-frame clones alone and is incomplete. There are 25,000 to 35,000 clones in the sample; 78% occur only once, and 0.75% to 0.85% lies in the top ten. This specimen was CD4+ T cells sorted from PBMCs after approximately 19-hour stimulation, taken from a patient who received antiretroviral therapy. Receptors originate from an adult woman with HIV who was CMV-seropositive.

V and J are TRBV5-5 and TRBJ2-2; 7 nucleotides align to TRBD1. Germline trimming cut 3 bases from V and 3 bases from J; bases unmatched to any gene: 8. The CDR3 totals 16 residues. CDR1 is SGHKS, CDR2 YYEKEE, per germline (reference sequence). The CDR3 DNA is TGTGCCAGCAGCTGGGTGACAGGGTGGGACACCGGGGAGCTGTTTTTT. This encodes CASSWVTGWDTGELFF.

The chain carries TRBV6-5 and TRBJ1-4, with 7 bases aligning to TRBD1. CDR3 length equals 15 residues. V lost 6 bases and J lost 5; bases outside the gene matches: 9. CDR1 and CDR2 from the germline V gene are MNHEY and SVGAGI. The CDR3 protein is CASSPPGQENEKLFF. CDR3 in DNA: TGTGCCAGCAGCCCCCCAGGACAGGAGAATGAAAAACTGTTTTTT.

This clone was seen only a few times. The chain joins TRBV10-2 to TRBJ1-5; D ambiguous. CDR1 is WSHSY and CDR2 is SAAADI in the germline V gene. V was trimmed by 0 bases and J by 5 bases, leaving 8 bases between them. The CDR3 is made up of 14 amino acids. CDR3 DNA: TGCGCCAGCAGTGAGTCGAACAGAGATCAGCCCCAGCATTTT. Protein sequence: CASSESNRDQPQHF.

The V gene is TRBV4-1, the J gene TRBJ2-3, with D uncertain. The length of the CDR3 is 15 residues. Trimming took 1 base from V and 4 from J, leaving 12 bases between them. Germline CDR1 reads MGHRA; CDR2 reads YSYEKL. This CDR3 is CASSQVPLPADTQYF. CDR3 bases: TGCGCCAGCAGCCAAGTCCCCCTCCCCGCAGATACGCAGTATTTT.

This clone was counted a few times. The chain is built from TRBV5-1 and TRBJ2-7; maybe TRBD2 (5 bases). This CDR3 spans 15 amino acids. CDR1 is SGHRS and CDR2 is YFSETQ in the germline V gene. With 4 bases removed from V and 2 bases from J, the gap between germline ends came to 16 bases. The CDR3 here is CASSPEVGETYEQYF. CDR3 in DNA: TGCGCCAGCAGCCCGGAGGTGGGTGAGACCTACGAGCAGTACTTC. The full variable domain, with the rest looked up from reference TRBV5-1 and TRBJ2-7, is KAGVTQTPRYLIKTRGQQVTLSCSPISGHRSVSWYQQTPGQGLQFLFEYFSETQRNKGNFPGRFSGRQFSNSRSEMNVSTLELGDSALYLCASSPEVGETYEQYFGPGTRLTVT.

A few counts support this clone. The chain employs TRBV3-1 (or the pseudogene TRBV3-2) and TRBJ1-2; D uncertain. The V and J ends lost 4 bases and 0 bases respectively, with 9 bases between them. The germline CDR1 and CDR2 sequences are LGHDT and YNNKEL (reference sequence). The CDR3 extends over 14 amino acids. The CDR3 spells CASSLRRTNYGYTF. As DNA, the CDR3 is TGTGCCAGCAGCCTACGCAGGACTAACTATGGCTACACCTTC.

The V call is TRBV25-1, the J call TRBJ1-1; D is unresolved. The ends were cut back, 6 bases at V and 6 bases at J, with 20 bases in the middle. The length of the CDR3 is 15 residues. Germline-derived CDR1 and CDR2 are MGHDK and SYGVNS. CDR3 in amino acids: CASRPTGPRGSEAFF. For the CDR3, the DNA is TGTGCCAGCAGACCAACCGGGCCCCGAGGGTCTGAAGCTTTCTTT.

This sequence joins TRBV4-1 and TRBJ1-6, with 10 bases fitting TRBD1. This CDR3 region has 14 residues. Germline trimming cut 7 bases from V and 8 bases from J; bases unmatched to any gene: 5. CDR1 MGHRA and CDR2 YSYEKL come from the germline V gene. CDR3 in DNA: TGCGCCAGCAACCGACAGGGGGCTGATTCACCCCTCCACTTT. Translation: CASNRQGADSPLHF.

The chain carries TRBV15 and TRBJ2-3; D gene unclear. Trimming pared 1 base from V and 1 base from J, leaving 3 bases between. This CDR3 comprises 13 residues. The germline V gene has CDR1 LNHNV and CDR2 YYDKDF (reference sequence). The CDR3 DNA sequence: TGTGCCACCAGCAGAGGGGGCACAGATACGCAGTATTTT. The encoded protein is CATSRGGTDTQYF.

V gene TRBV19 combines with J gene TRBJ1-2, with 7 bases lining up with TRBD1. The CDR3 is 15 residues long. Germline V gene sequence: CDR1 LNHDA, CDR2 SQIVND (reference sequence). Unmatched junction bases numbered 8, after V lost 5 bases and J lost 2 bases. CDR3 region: CASSVSLRGNYGYTF. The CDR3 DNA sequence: TGTGCCAGTAGTGTCAGCCTCAGGGGGAACTATGGCTACACCTTC.

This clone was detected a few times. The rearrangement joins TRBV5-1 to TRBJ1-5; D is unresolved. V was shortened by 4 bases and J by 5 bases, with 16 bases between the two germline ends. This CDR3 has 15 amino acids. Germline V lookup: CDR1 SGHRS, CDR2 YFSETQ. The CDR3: CASSPQVGKDQPQHF. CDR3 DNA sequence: TGCGCCAGCAGCCCCCAGGTGGGAAAAGATCAGCCCCAGCATTTT.

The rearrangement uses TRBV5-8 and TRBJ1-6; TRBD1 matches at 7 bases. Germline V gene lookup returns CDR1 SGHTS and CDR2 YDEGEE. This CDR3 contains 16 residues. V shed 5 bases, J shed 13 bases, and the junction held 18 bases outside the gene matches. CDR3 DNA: TGTGCCAGCAGGGCTGGGACAGCTACGTTCACTAGCCCCCTCCACTTT. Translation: CASRAGTATFTSPLHF.

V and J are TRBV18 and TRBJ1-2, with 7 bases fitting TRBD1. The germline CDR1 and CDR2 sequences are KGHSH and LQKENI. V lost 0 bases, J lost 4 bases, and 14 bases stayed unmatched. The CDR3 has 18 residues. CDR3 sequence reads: CASSPPRDSLLYLYGYTF. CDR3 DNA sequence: TGTGCCAGCTCACCACCTAGGGACAGCCTCCTCTACCTCTATGGCTACACCTTC.

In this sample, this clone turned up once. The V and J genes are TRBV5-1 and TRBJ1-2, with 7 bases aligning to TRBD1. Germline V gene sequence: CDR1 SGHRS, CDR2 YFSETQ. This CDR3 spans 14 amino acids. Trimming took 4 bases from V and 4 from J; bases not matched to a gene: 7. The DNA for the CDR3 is TGCGCCAGCAGCCCCGGACAGGAAGGCTATGGCTACACCTTC. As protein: CASSPGQEGYGYTF.

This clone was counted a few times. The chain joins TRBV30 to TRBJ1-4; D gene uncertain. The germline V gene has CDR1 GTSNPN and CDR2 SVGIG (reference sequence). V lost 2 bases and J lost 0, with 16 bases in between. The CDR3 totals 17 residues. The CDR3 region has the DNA TGTGCCTGGAGTCTGGGCTCAGGCTCTGCAACTAATGAAAAACTGTTTTTT. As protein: CAWSLGSGSATNEKLFF.

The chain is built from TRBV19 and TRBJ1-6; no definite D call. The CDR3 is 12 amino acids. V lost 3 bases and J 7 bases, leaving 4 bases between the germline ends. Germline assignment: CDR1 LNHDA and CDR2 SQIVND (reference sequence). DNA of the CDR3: TGTGCCAGTAGTATGGGGAATTCACCCCTCCACTTT. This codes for CASSMGNSPLHF.

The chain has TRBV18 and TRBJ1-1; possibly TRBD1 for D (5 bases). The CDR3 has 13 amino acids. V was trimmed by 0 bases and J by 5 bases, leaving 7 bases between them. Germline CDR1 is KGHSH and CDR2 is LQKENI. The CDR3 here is CASSPPPGTEAFF. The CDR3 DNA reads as TGTGCCAGCTCACCACCACCAGGGACTGAAGCTTTCTTT. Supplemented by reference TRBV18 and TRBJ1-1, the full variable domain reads NAGVMQNPRHLVRRRGQEARLRCSPMKGHSHVYWYRQLPEEGLKFMVYLQKENIIDESGMPKERFSAEFPKEGPSILRIQQVVRGDSAAYFCASSPPPGTEAFFGQGTRLTVV.

The CDR3 is CASSAHRQGEGYGYTF. The CDR3 bases are TGTGCCAGTAGTGCCCACCGACAGGGGGAGGGATATGGCTACACCTTC. The rearrangement joins TRBV19 to TRBJ1-2; 9 bases line up with TRBD1. The CDR3 loop spans 16 amino acids. V was clipped by 5 bases and J by 5 bases; unmatched bases: 12. Germline CDR1 LNHDA, CDR2 SQIVND (reference sequence).

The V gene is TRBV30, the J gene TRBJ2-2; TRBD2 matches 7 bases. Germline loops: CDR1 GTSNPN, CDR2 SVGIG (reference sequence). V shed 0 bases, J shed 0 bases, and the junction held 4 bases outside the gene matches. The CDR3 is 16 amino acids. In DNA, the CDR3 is TGTGCCTGGAGTGTCCTAGCGGAGACGAACACCGGGGAGCTGTTTTTT. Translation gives CAWSVLAETNTGELFF.

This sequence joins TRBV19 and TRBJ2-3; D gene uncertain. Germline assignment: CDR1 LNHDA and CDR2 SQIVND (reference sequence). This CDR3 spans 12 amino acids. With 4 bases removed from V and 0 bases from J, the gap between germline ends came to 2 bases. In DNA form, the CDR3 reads TGTGCCAGTAGTAGAAGCACAGATACGCAGTATTTT. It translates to CASSRSTDTQYF.

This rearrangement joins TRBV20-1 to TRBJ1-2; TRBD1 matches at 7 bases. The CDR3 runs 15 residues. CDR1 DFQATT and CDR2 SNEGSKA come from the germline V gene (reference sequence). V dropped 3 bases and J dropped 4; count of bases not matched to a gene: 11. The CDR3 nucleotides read TGCAGTGCTAGTTTTAGAAGGGGACAGTCCTATGGCTACACCTTC. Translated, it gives CSASFRRGQSYGYTF.

CDR3 in DNA: TGTGCCACCAGTGATGGGGGACTAGCGCGGCTCTTGGATACGCAGTATTTT. Amino acids: CATSDGGLARLLDTQYF. The chain combines TRBV24-1 with TRBJ2-3; 10 bases are shared with TRBD2. Trimming cost V 3 bases and J 6 bases; bases outside gene matches: 11. There are 17 residues in the CDR3. Germline CDR1 is KGHDR and CDR2 is SFDVKD.

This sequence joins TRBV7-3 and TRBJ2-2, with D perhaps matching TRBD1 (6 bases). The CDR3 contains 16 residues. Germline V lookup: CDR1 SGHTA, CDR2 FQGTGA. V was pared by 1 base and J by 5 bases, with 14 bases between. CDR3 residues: CASSLSPGVSTGELFF. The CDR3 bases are TGTGCCAGCAGCTTAAGTCCAGGGGTCAGTACCGGGGAGCTGTTTTTT.

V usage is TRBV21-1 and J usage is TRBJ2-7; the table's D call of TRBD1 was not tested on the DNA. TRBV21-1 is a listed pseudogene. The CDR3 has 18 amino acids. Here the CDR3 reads CASSKSRVGTGVPGEQYV. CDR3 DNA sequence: TGTGCCAGCAGCAAATCCAGGGTCGGGACAGGGGTTCCGGGTGAGCAGTACGTC.

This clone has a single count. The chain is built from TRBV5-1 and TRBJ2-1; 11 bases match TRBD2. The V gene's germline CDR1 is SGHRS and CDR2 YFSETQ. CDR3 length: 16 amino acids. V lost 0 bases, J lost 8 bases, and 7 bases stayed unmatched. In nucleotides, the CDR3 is TGCGCCAGCAGCTTGGCCGGTCTAGCGGGGGGACATGAGCAGTTCTTC. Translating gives CASSLAGLAGGHEQFF.

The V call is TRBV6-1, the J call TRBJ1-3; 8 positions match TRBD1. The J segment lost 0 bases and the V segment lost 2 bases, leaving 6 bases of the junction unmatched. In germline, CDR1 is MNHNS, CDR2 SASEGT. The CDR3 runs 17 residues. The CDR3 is CASSEPAQGGSGNTIYF. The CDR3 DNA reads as TGTGCCAGCAGTGAACCGGCACAGGGGGGCTCTGGAAACACCATATATTTT.

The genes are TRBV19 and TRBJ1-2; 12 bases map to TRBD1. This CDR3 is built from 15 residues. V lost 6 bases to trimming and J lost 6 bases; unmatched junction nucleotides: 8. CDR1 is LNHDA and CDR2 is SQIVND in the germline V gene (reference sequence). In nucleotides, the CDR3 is TGTGCCAGTAGCCGAACGGGACAGGGGGCTAATGGCTACACCTTC. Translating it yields CASSRTGQGANGYTF.